Below, 3 T cell receptor beta chains from the same sample are listed, as sequenced in a study of T cells in Graves' hyperthyroidism and ophthalmopathy. Amplification of TCR beta CDR3 regions used RNA as the template. An initial round of RT-PCR targeting the TCR CDR3 relied on the HTBI primer set. MiXCR, run by TCRdb on the multiplex PCR reads, gives a single entry per CDR3 protein. Among 550,000 to 800,000 distinct CDR3 sequences listed, roughly 17% were seen once. Input material: blood. Every receptor here comes from a man aged 50 to 59 with Graves' hyperthyroidism.

This clonotype was counted many times. The chain is built from TRBV30 and TRBJ1-1, with a weak D call TRBD1 (6 bases). This CDR3 is 14 amino acids long. Germline assignment: CDR1 GTSNPN and CDR2 SVGIG (reference sequence). Trimming took 3 bases from V and 0 from J, leaving 11 bases between them. CDR3 bases: TGTGCCTGGAGGGGGGCAGGGATGAACACTGAAGCTTTCTTT. This codes for CAWRGAGMNTEAFF.

The chain employs TRBV28 and TRBJ2-7, with D possibly matching TRBD1 (6 bases). There are 16 residues in the CDR3. Looked up from germline, CDR1 is MDHEN and CDR2 is SYDVKM. V dropped 6 bases and J dropped 2 bases, with 20 bases sitting between them. CDR3 nucleotide sequence: TGTGCCAGCAGCTACCAACGACAGGTGGGGACCTACGAGCAGTACTTC. Translation gives CASSYQRQVGTYEQYF.

This rearrangement joins TRBV29-1 to TRBJ2-3; D is perhaps TRBD2 (5 bases). This CDR3 spans 13 amino acids. Between the trimmed V and J ends, which lost 4 bases and 4 bases, there was a span of 12 bases. The germline gives CDR1 SQVTM, CDR2 ANQGSEA. The CDR3 coding sequence is TGCAGCGTTGGACACGCGGGCGCAGATACGCAGTATTTT. Amino acids: CSVGHAGADTQYF.